The 17 T cell receptor beta chains in this list originate from one sample, sequenced in a study of T cells in Graves' hyperthyroidism and ophthalmopathy. There were TCR beta CDR3 regions amplified from RNA transcripts. The HTBI primer set served for first-round RT-PCR of the TCR CDR3. Via MiXCR, TCRdb re-called the multiplex PCR reads, giving one row per CDR3 protein. The sample has about 350,000 distinct CDR3 sequences, 15% to 20% seen once; the top ten hold 15% to 17%. The material sequenced was blood. The source of these receptors is a woman between 40 and 50 years old with Graves' ophthalmopathy.

This clonotype was seen a handful of times. The rearrangement links TRBV18 to TRBJ1-5, with 9 bases aligning to TRBD1. V trimming: 5 bases; J trimming: 7 bases; junction bases outside the gene matches: 9. Germline V gene lookup returns CDR1 KGHSH and CDR2 LQKENI. The CDR3 is 15 amino acids. The CDR3 sequence is CASSIVGQGNQPQHF. The CDR3 region has the DNA TGTGCCAGCTCAATAGTAGGACAGGGGAACCAGCCCCAGCATTTT.

This sequence joins TRBV27 and TRBJ1-2; 7 bases map to TRBD1. V shed 0 bases and J 2 bases; nucleotides not matched to a gene: 3. Germline V gene data show CDR1 as MNHEY and CDR2 as SMNVEV (reference sequence). This CDR3 region has 15 residues. The CDR3 region has the DNA TGTGCCAGCAGTTTATCGTACAGGGGAAACTATGGCTACACCTTC. Residues: CASSLSYRGNYGYTF.

This clonotype has at least ten counts. This chain joins TRBV5-1 and TRBJ1-1; TRBD1 is a possible D gene (5 bases). V was pared by 0 bases and J by 11 bases, with 11 bases between. Germline V gene data show CDR1 as SGHRS and CDR2 as YFSETQ. The CDR3 is made up of 12 amino acids. CDR3: CASSLAGGDAFF. CDR3 nucleotide sequence: TGCGCCAGCAGCTTGGCCGGGGGGGATGCTTTCTTT.

This clonotype showed up many times. The rearrangement uses TRBV12-3 or TRBV12-4 and TRBJ1-5, with a tentative D call TRBD1 (5 bases). The CDR3 consists of 16 residues. Trimming stripped 3 bases from V and 2 bases from J, with 14 bases between. In nucleotides, the CDR3 is TGTGCCAGCAGTTTTCGGGTCAGGGAGGGCAATCAGCCCCAGCATTTT. Its translation is CASSFRVREGNQPQHF.

This clonotype was seen at least ten times. The chain carries TRBV28 and TRBJ2-5; D is ambiguous. CDR3 length: 12 amino acids. Germline assignment: CDR1 MDHEN and CDR2 SYDVKM. Trimming stripped 2 bases from V and 3 bases from J, with 4 bases between. In nucleotides, the CDR3 is TGTGCCAGCAGTTTAGCAGAAGAGACCCAGTACTTC. This gives the protein CASSLAEETQYF.

This clonotype was counted at least ten times. The rearrangement links TRBV28 to TRBJ2-7; 9 bases match TRBD1. The CDR3 is made up of 15 amino acids. Germline V gene data show CDR1 as MDHEN and CDR2 as SYDVKM. V gave up 3 bases and J gave up 2 bases; unmatched junction bases: 5. In DNA form, the CDR3 reads TGTGCCAGCAGTTTCCCCGACAGGGGGGCCTACGAGCAGTACTTC. This gives the protein CASSFPDRGAYEQYF.

CDR3 bases: TGTGCCTGGAGTGTCGGCGCCTATGGCTACACCTTC. It is translated as CAWSVGAYGYTF. This chain joins TRBV30 and TRBJ1-2; D not certain. This CDR3 has 12 residues. Germline V gives CDR1 GTSNPN, CDR2 SVGIG (reference sequence). The V gene lost 0 bases and the J gene lost 4 bases, with 6 bases spanning the gap.

This clonotype appeared many times. This chain connects TRBV27 to TRBJ1-5; TRBD1 is a possible D gene (5 bases). CDR3 length: 15 amino acids. The germline V gene encodes CDR1 MNHEY and CDR2 SMNVEV (reference sequence). Deletions cut 3 bases from V and 5 bases from J, with 14 bases between. The CDR3 protein is CASSLSAGTYQPQHF. CDR3 sequence (DNA): TGTGCCAGCAGTTTGTCGGCAGGGACTTATCAGCCCCAGCATTTT.

This clonotype was seen repeatedly, ten times or more. CDR3 residues: CSARGNYEQYF. CDR3 nucleotides: TGCAGTGCTAGAGGTAACTACGAGCAGTACTTC. This chain uses TRBV20-1 with TRBJ2-7; no reliable D call. Germline-derived CDR1 and CDR2 are DFQATT and SNEGSKA (reference sequence). This CDR3 has 11 residues. Trimming cost V 1 base and J 3 bases, with 4 bases left between them.

The table lists this clonotype with many counts. The rearrangement joins TRBV7-6 to TRBJ2-2, with 8 bases matching TRBD1. Germline lookup yields CDR1 SGHVS and CDR2 FNYEAQ. The CDR3 runs 16 residues. The trim removed 2 bases at V and 6 bases at J, leaving 8 bases unmatched. The CDR3 loop is CASSLSPRGRAGELFF. The CDR3 DNA reads TGTGCCAGCAGCTTATCTCCCAGGGGGCGCGCCGGGGAGCTGTTTTTT.

This clonotype has at least ten counts. The chain couples TRBV19 to TRBJ2-2; tentatively, D is TRBD2 (6 bases). V was shortened by 8 bases and J by 3 bases, with 16 bases between the two germline ends. The germline CDR1 and CDR2 sequences are LNHDA and SQIVND (reference sequence). The CDR3 is made up of 15 amino acids. The CDR3 here is CASRLELADTGELFF. The CDR3 nucleotides read TGTGCCAGTCGGCTCGAACTAGCAGACACCGGGGAGCTGTTTTTT.

This clonotype has at least ten counts. The chain links TRBV6-2 or TRBV6-3 to TRBJ2-7; D is perhaps TRBD1 (5 bases). The CDR3 length is 14 residues. The V end was cut by 2 bases, the J end by 1 base, with 9 bases between. Germline CDR1 reads MNHEY; CDR2 reads SVGEGT. The CDR3 nucleotides read TGTGCCAGCAGTTACACAGGAGTGTCCTACGAGCAGTACTTC. Residues: CASSYTGVSYEQYF.

This clonotype was seen repeatedly, ten times or more. V is TRBV6-5 and J is TRBJ2-7; 10 positions match TRBD2. The germline V gene encodes CDR1 MNHEY and CDR2 SVGAGI. This CDR3 is 13 amino acids long. The J segment lost 2 bases and the V segment lost 5 bases, leaving 0 bases of the junction unmatched. CDR3 sequence (DNA): TGTGCCAGCAGTAGCGGGAGGGCCTACGAGCAGTACTTC. This sequence encodes CASSSGRAYEQYF.

This clonotype appeared many times. This chain links TRBV6-1 with TRBJ1-1; TRBD1 matches at 7 bases. This CDR3 has 15 amino acids. J was trimmed by 7 bases and V by 8 bases; bases with no gene match: 16. From germline, CDR1 is MNHNS and CDR2 SASEGT. The DNA of the CDR3 is TGTGCCAGCCAGATGATCAATCAGGGGGTGGGTGAAGCTTTCTTT. Its protein product is CASQMINQGVGEAFF.

In its sample, this clonotype was seen a few times. V is TRBV12-3 or TRBV12-4 and J is TRBJ1-2; 8 bases are shared with TRBD1. The CDR3 is 14 amino acids. The V segment lost 3 bases and the J segment 3 bases; nucleotides outside the gene matches: 3. CDR3 residues: CASSLTGADYGYTF. In nucleotides, the CDR3 is TGTGCCAGCAGTTTGACAGGGGCCGACTATGGCTACACCTTC.

This clonotype was seen many times. This chain joins TRBV20-1 and TRBJ2-5; 7 bases match TRBD2. The junction had 13 bases not matched to a gene; V was cut back by 3 bases and J by 3 bases. Germline V gene lookup returns CDR1 DFQATT and CDR2 SNEGSKA (reference sequence). The length of the CDR3 is 16 residues. For the CDR3, the DNA is TGCAGTGCTAGTCGTTCGTCGGGAGGACCAAAAGAGACCCAGTACTTC. This translates into CSASRSSGGPKETQYF.

Judged by abundance, this clonotype is medium-sized (0.01 to 0.1%). V is TRBV6-5 and J is TRBJ1-2; TRBD1 matches 7 bases. The length of the CDR3 is 15 residues. Trimming took 8 bases from V and 0 from J; bases not matched to a gene: 9. Germline V gives CDR1 MNHEY, CDR2 SVGAGI. DNA of the CDR3: TGTGCCAGCGAGGACAGGACAAATTCTAACTATGGCTACACCTTC. As protein: CASEDRTNSNYGYTF.